This TCR beta chain was recovered during a study of lymphopenia after photon versus proton radiotherapy. V lost 7 bases, J lost 7 bases, and 19 bases lay in between. This CDR3 contains 15 residues. Germline assignment: CDR1 SNHLY and CDR2 FYNNEI. Study-level results: After lymphocyte nadir, photon-treated repertoires showed oligoclonal expansion, especially CD8+ Temra. Larger post-nadir TCR diversity loss correlated inversely with survival in deceased patients. Survival link was tested only in deceased patients; proton benefit remains a possibility.

The repertoire was sequenced with immunoSEQ multiplex PCR; TCRdb's copy has only in-frame clones and lacks some. The table records 30,000 or so clones, about 87% of them present only once. As regards this clone: Its antigen is not identified.

Sequencing used peripheral blood, obtained from a patient treated with proton-based radiotherapy. The chain employs TRBV2 and TRBJ1-4; TRBD1 is a possible D gene (5 bases). The source of this sequence is a woman aged 55-75 years with cholangiocarcinoma. Some clones in this sample may be carry-over from other donors' samples. The DNA for the CDR3 is TGTGCCAGCACTGCCCCACTGGGGGGAGGTGAAAAACTGTTTTTT. This encodes CASTAPLGGGEKLFF.